This TCR beta chain originates from a study of T cell repertoires in cytomegalovirus infection. Overall study context: The study used recently identified HLA-C-restricted and well-studied HLA-B-restricted CMV epitopes.

The CDR3 is 15 residues long. V lost 8 bases and J lost 8; bases outside the gene matches: 14. Per the germline V gene, CDR1 is MNHNY and CDR2 is SVGAGI (reference sequence). Overall study results and limits: Predominance within the ex vivo response was attributable to HLA-C-restricted CMV-specific TCR beta clonotypes.

TCRdb redid the calling of the reads with MiXCR, one entry per CDR3 protein. Here the sample spans 40,000 to 60,000 distinct CDR3 sequences, 21% being singletons. As concerns this clonotype: No antigen is known for it.

The V call is TRBV6-6, the J call TRBJ1-4; the match to TRBD1 covers 7 bases. Sequenced here: CD8+ T cells from cultured PBMCs, sampled from culture after CMV antigen stimulation. The TCR sequence derives from a human donor in good health (CMV status not recorded). Some clones in this sample may be carry-over from other donors' samples. The CDR3, as DNA: TGTGCCAGCCAAGCCCAAGACAGGGTTGGGGAAAAACTGTTTTTT. Its protein is CASQAQDRVGEKLFF.